The 13 T cell receptor beta chains below were found in one sample sequenced in a study of T cells in Graves' hyperthyroidism and ophthalmopathy. Researchers amplified the TCR beta CDR3 regions from RNA transcripts. The study used the HTBI primer set for a first-round RT-PCR of the TCR CDR3. MiXCR, run by TCRdb on the multiplex PCR reads, gives a single entry per CDR3 protein. This table has 600,000 to 800,000 distinct CDR3 sequences, under 45% appearing once. Sequencing was done on a sample of blood. The receptors shown here come from a woman in her 40s with Graves' hyperthyroidism.

This rearrangement joins TRBV2 to TRBJ2-3; a possible D gene is TRBD1 (6 bases). Germline V gene data show CDR1 as SNHLY and CDR2 as FYNNEI. V was clipped by 6 bases and J by 0 bases, with 10 bases between them. The CDR3 is 14 residues long. The CDR3 DNA is TGTGCCAGCAGAGGACAGTTTAGCACAGATACGCAGTATTTT. Translation: CASRGQFSTDTQYF. Full variable domain (remainder filled in from reference TRBV2 and TRBJ2-3): EPEVTQTPSHQVTQMGQEVILRCVPISNHLYFYWYRQILGQKVEFLVSFYNNEISEKSEIFDDQFSVERPDGSNFTLKIRSTKLEDSAMYFCASRGQFSTDTQYFGPGTRLTVL.

This rearrangement joins TRBV7-2 to TRBJ1-1, with 10 positions matching TRBD1. V lost 4 bases and J lost 7; bases outside the gene matches: 6. The CDR3 totals 14 residues. Germline assignment: CDR1 SGHTA and CDR2 FQGNSA. DNA for the CDR3: TGTGCCAGCAGCTACGGGACAGGGGCGAATGAAGCTTTCTTT. Encoded protein: CASSYGTGANEAFF.

Details on this clonotype: Since a much larger clone is just one base distant, this may be a read error. V usage is TRBV19 and J usage is TRBJ1-1; D is undetermined. CDR1 is LNHDA, CDR2 SQIVND, per germline (reference sequence). This CDR3 comprises 11 residues. The CDR3 DNA reads TGTGCCAGTACAGGACTGACTGAAGCTTCCTTT. This sequence encodes CASTGLTEASF. Based on the CDR3 plus reference TRBV19 and TRBJ1-1, the full variable domain is DGGITQSPKYLFRKEGQNVTLSCEQNLNHDAMYWYRQDPGQGLRLIYYSQIVNDFQKGDIAEGYSVSREKKESFPLTVTSAQKNPTAFYLCASTGLTEASFGQGTRLTVV.

This rearrangement joins TRBV11-2 to TRBJ1-2; 11 positions agree with TRBD1. The CDR3 runs 16 residues. With 3 bases clipped from V and 6 bases from J, the junction kept 9 bases outside the gene matches. Germline V gene sequence: CDR1 SGHAT, CDR2 FQNNGV. The CDR3 coding sequence is TGTGCCAGCAGCTTGCGTGGGACAGGGGGTAGGGATGGCTACACCTTC. Protein: CASSLRGTGGRDGYTF.

In this sample, this clonotype turned up a few times. V is TRBV20-1 and J is TRBJ2-7; 7 nucleotides align to TRBD2. The germline V gene has CDR1 DFQATT and CDR2 SNEGSKA (reference sequence). The CDR3 loop spans 13 amino acids. J lost 2 bases, V lost 6 bases, and 7 bases had no gene match. The CDR3 bases are TGCAGTGCCCTGAGCGGGGATGCCTACGAGCAGTACTTC. Its translation is CSALSGDAYEQYF.

This clonotype turned up a few times. This chain links TRBV7-2 with TRBJ2-7; D unclear. The length of the CDR3 is 14 residues. The germline V gene encodes CDR1 SGHTA and CDR2 FQGNSA. The V end lost 6 bases, the J end lost 10 bases, and 22 bases lay between the germline ends. CDR3 protein: CASSFATPRVYQYF. Here the CDR3 DNA reads TGTGCCAGCAGTTTTGCGACTCCCCGTGTCTATCAGTACTTC.

Ten or more counts support this clonotype. The rearrangement uses TRBV7-6 and TRBJ2-7; TRBD2 agrees at 12 bases. This CDR3 is 16 amino acids long. Germline V gene lookup returns CDR1 SGHVS and CDR2 FNYEAQ. V shed 1 base, J shed 3 bases, and the junction held 4 bases outside the gene matches. CDR3 protein: CASSLGLAGGFYEQYF. The CDR3 DNA sequence: TGTGCCAGCAGCTTAGGGCTAGCGGGAGGGTTCTACGAGCAGTACTTC.

This clonotype has at least ten counts. The chain employs TRBV29-1 and TRBJ2-6; 8 bases match TRBD1. CDR1 SQVTM and CDR2 ANQGSEA come from the germline V gene. V trimming: 1 base; J trimming: 3 bases; junction bases outside the gene matches: 5. This CDR3 contains 16 residues. As DNA, the CDR3 is TGCAGCGTTGAAGCCCAGGGGGCGAGTGGGGCCAACGTCCTGACTTTC. This gives the protein CSVEAQGASGANVLTF.

The chain couples TRBV10-3 to TRBJ2-2; 7 bases align to TRBD2. The CDR3 contains 14 residues. Trimming at V came to 6 bases and at J to 7 bases, leaving 8 bases not matched to a gene. The germline V gene has CDR1 ENHRY and CDR2 SYGVKD. CDR3 protein: CAISGEGVNGELFF. Here the CDR3 DNA reads TGTGCCATCAGCGGGGAGGGAGTTAACGGGGAGCTGTTTTTT.

This clonotype was picked up a small number of times. One junction end disagrees with the germline gene, perhaps due to a read error. V usage is TRBV6-1 and J usage is TRBJ1-1; D ambiguous. The CDR3 is made up of 9 amino acids. Germline CDR1 reads MNHNS; CDR2 reads SASEGT. CDR3 in DNA: TGCGCCAGCAGTCCCCCCCCGGGGTTT. Amino acids: CASSPPPGF.

The CDR3 sequence: CSAREGATNEKLFF. The CDR3 region has the DNA TGCAGTGCTAGAGAGGGGGCCACTAATGAAAAACTGTTTTTT. The chain recombines TRBV20-1 with TRBJ1-4; TRBD1 might be the D (6 bases). CDR3 length: 14 residues. The germline V gene has CDR1 DFQATT and CDR2 SNEGSKA (reference sequence). V was cut by 0 bases and J by 2 bases, with 7 bases left in between.

This clonotype turned up a few times. This sequence joins TRBV4-2 and TRBJ2-5; TRBD1 is a possible D gene (5 bases). Germline lookup yields CDR1 LGHNA and CDR2 YNFKEQ. The CDR3 runs 16 residues. With 2 bases removed from V and 2 bases from J, the gap between germline ends came to 15 bases. CDR3 in DNA: TGTGCCAGCAGCCAAATAACAGGTTCGCCTCAAGAGACCCAGTACTTC. Translating it yields CASSQITGSPQETQYF.

This clonotype was observed a few times. The chain uses TRBV24-1 and TRBJ2-7; no definite D call. The germline V gene has CDR1 KGHDR and CDR2 SFDVKD. The CDR3 has 14 residues. V was cut by 11 bases and J by 1 base, with 17 bases left in between. The chain's CDR3 is CASRPQHGSYEQYF. Written as DNA, the CDR3 is TGTGCCAGCAGACCTCAACACGGATCCTACGAGCAGTACTTC.